This TCR beta chain was sequenced during a study of cytomegalovirus exposure and HLA in healthy donors. It was with 60 Vbeta and 13 Jbeta primers that the PCR ran. Produced via immunoSEQ multiplex PCR; TCRdb's table is partial and in-frame only. The top ten clones hold about 5.6% of a sample with 150,000 to 200,000 clones, more than 65% of them seen once. The CDR3 runs 14 residues. The germline CDR1 and CDR2 sequences are SGHTA and FQGNSA. With respect to this clone: Its antigen is as yet unknown.

General study findings and limits: According to an earlier analysis, most TCR beta V segments yielded productive rearrangements about 87% or about 30% of the time.

Sequencing was carried out using PBMCs. This clonotype was obtained from a woman aged 25-40 years in good health and CMV-seropositive. This sequence joins TRBV7-2 and TRBJ2-5; 7 bases line up with TRBD1. The J call may be faulty, since TRBJ2-7 better matches the DNA end. The DNA for the CDR3 is TGTGCCAGCAGCTCCCCACAGGGGTGGAACGAGCAGTACTTC. This translates into CASSSPQGWNEQYF.